This T cell receptor beta chain is drawn from a study of Ad26.COV2.S vaccination and SARS-CoV-2 variants. General study points: Those who received the vaccine showed greater spike-specific TCR breadth than those given placebo.

Generated by immunoSEQ multiplex PCR, the TCRdb table keeps only in-frame clones and is missing some. The data hold 440,000 or so clones, with around 91% observed a single time. Described treatment: some 20 received Ad26.COV2.S at low or high dose, single or two shots; several received placebo; per-sample allocation not given. Sampling was done on day 63 after the first vaccine or placebo injection. Recruitment in Boston yielded a donor of adult age, 18-55 years. Of note for this clone: Its antigen is undetermined.

CDR3 length equals 15 residues. The germline CDR1 and CDR2 sequences are MNHEY and SMNVEV (reference sequence). V gave up 1 base and J gave up 5 bases, with 13 bases separating them. The chain is built from TRBV27 and TRBJ2-3; a possible D gene is TRBD2 (6 bases). This clonotype was obtained from a person between 18 and 59 years old who received the Ad26.COV2.S COVID-19 vaccine or a placebo. Sequencing was performed on peripheral blood, taken in a trial of Ad26.COV2.S vaccine versus placebo. CDR3 sequence: CASSLLPLGGDTQYF. Here the CDR3 DNA reads TGTGCCAGCAGTTTATTGCCCCTGGGAGGAGATACGCAGTATTTT.